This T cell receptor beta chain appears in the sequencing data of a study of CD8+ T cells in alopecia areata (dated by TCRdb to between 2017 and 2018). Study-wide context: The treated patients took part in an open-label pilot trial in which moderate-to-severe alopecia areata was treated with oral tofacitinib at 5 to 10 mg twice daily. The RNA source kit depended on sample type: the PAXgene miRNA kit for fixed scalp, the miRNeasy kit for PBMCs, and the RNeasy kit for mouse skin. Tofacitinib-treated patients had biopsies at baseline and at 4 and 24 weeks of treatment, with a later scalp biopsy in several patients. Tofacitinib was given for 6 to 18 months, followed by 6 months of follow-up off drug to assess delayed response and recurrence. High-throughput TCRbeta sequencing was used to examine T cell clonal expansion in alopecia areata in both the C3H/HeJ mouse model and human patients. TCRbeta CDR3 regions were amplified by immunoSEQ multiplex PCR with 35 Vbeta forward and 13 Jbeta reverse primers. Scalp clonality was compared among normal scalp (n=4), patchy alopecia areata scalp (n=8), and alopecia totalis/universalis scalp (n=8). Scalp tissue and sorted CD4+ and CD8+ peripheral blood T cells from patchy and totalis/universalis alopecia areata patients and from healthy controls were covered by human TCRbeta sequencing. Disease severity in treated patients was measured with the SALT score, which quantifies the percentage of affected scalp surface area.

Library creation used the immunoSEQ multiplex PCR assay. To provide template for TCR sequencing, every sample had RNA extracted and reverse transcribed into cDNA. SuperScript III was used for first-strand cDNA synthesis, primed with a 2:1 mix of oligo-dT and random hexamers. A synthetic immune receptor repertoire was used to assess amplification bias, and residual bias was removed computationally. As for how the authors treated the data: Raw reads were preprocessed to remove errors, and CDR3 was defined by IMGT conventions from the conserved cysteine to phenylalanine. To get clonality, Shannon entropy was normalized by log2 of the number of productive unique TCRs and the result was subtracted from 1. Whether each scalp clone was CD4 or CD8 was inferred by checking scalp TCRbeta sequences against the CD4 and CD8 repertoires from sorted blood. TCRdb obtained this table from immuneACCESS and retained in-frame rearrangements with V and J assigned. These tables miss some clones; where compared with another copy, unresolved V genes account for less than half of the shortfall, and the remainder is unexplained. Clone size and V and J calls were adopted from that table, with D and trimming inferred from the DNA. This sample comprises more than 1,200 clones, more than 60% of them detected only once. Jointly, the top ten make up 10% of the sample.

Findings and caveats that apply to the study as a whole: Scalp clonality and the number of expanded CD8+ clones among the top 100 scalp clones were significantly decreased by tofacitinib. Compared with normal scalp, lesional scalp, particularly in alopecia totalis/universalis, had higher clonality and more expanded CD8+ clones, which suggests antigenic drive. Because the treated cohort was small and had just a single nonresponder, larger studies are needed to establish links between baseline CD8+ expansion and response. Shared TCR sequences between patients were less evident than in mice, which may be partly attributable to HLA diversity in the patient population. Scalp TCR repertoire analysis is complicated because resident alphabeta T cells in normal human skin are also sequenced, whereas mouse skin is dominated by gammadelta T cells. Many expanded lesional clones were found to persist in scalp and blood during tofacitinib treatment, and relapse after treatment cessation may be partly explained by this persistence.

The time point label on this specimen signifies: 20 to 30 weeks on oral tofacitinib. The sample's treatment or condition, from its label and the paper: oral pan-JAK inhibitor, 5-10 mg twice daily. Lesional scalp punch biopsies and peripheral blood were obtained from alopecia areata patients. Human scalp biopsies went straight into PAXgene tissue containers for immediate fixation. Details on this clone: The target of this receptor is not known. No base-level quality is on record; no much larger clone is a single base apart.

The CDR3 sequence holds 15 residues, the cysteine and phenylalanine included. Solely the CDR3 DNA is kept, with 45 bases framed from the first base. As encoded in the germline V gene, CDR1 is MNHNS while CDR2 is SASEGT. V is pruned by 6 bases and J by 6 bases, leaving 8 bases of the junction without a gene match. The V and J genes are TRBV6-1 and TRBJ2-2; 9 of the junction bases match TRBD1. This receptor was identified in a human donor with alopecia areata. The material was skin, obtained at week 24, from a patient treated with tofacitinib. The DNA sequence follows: TGTGCCAGCAGACCTTGGACAGGGGAGTCCGGGGAGCTGTTTTTT. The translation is CASRPWTGESGELFF.